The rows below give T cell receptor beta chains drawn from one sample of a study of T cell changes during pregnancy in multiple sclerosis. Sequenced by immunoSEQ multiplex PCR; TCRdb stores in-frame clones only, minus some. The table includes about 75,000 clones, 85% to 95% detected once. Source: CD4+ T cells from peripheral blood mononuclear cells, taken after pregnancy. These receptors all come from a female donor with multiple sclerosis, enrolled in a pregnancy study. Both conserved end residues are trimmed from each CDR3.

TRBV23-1	ASLSPGNFYEQY
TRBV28	ASSLGGAGETQY
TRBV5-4	ASSRSGGRAVETQY
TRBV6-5	ASRGSREKLF
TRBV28	ASKGTVDYEQY
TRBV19	ASKASGSTDTQY
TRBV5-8	ASSLLSFYNEQF
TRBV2	ASRGQRHNNEQF
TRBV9	ASSVAPLAAIYNEQF
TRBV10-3	AISDGLSYEQY
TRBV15	ATSSYLGLAGGGGTGELF
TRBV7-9	ASSLGSGRPDTQY
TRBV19	ASSISAGGVGETQY
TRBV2	ASSEWRSIAKNIQY
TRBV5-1	ASSPGSVAYEQY
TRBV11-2	ASSPGRGGYT
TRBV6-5	ATRPDGVGNTIY
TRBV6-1	ASSTGLAGGWEQY
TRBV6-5	ASSPSTGKSEQY
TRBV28	ASSLSGGGNQPQH
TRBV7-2	ASSNTGRAGYEQY
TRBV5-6	ASSLGPTGIDTQY
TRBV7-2	ASSQAGGRNEKLF
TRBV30	AWRGEGALPGELF
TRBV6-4	ASSDGGSRTDTQY
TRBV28	ASRPGGLRNEQF
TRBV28	ASSLAGGTDTQY
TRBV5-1	ASSLGRGNYNEQF
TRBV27	ASRGDTKETQY
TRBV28	ASCRAGAYEQY
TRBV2	ASSETGGSITGELF
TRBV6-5	ASSNLHEQY
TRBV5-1	ASSSGRGNEQF
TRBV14	ASSRRTSGTPGVTDTQY
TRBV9	ASSGLRDSHTGELF
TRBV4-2	ASSQSATSGRPTDTQY
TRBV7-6	ASSHGQGAGELF
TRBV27	ASSTGTLYEQY